This T cell receptor (beta chain) was observed in a study of T cell changes during pregnancy in multiple sclerosis. V lost 4 bases and J lost 0, with 11 bases in between. CDR1 is SGHDT, CDR2 YYEEEE, per germline. This CDR3 has 14 residues. This table comes from immunoSEQ multiplex PCR, and its TCRdb copy is limited to in-frame clones, with some not included. The table has about 79,000 clones, 75% to 95% seen once; the top ten hold under 0.6%. The TCR comes from a female donor with multiple sclerosis, enrolled in a pregnancy study. V gene TRBV5-6 combines with J gene TRBJ2-7; tentative D call: TRBD1 (5 bases). Here the sequenced sample was CD4+ T cells from peripheral blood mononuclear cells, taken in the second trimester of pregnancy. This CDR3 reads CASSAIRVSYEQYF. CDR3 sequence (DNA): TGTGCCAGCAGCGCCATCAGGGTCTCCTACGAGCAGTACTTC.